This TCR beta chain comes out of a study of T cell responses to AZD1222 COVID-19 vaccine (dated by TCRdb to about 2021). Describing the broader study: TCR sequencing was performed for some 250 trial participants, of whom roughly 200 were given two doses of AZD1222 and some 26 were given two doses of MenACWY control vaccine. Trial participants were enrolled into age subgroups of 18-55, 56-69 and 70-plus years, which contained 148, 28 and 57 TCR-sequenced participants, respectively.

The CDR3 regions of human TCRbeta chains were analyzed by immunosequencing. The authors processed their data as follows. TCRs in the repertoires were matched against a reference library of SARS-CoV-2-specific TCRs that had been generated with the MIRA antigen-specificity platform. Breadth was defined as the fraction of unique TCRs that were SARS-CoV-2-associated. Depth was defined as the fraction of total T cells that were SARS-CoV-2-associated. Each spike-specific TCR was assigned to its reactive spike region and to a CD4 or CD8 class using the MIRA data. Log10-transformed breadth and depth values were compared by one-way ANOVA with Sidak's multiple comparisons tests. TCRdb re-hosts the immuneACCESS table, in-frame sequences only. Its copies lack some clones; in the studies checked, an unresolved V gene accounts for under half of them, and the cause for the rest is not known. The V and J calls and clone size were taken over from that table, and D and trimming were inferred from the DNA. This sample is represented by approximately 72,000 clones; about nine tenths of them were singletons. The ten largest clones capture 28% of the sample.

Per the publication, the time point label means: about 28 days (+/-7) after the second vaccine dose. AZD1222 recipients with second doses at about 4 weeks or about 12 weeks were pooled, because spike-specific TCR depth and breadth did not differ between schedules. Samples from vaccinated people were obtained from the UK trials COV001 and COV002, which included a single-blind randomized controlled phase 2/3 trial of AZD1222 (ChAdOx1 nCoV-19) in healthy adults. Trial participant PBMC samples were collected at day 0 and day 28 after the second dose for TCRbeta chain sequencing. With regard to this clone: Its binding antigen is unknown. There are no base qualities to consult, and no much larger clone falls within one base.

Summary of the overall study and its limitations: Spike-specific TCR breadth and depth rose significantly after two AZD1222 doses compared with day 0 and with MenACWY recipients. Participants were mostly white British, with more females than males. The authors suggested clonal diversity may have been underestimated. Epitopes outside the regions mutated in the B.1.351 and B.1.1.7 variants were reportedly recognized by nearly half of the unique spike-specific TCRs. In the small 56-69-year group, the increase in depth fell short of significance, most likely because of low power. Conclusions about previously exposed vaccinees were limited because only six or seven AZD1222 recipients were SARS-CoV-2 seropositive at baseline. Vaccine-associated CD4 TCRs spanned the whole spike protein, with dominant responses in regions 160-218 and 743-854. Because no day 14 peak-response samples were available, repertoires were characterized only after the peak T cell response.

The sample consisted of peripheral blood, taken 28 days after the second AZD1222 dose. The TCR sequence derives from an adult who received the AZD1222 COVID-19 vaccine.

The DNA sequence is given as TGTGCCAGCAGCCAACGTTCCGGGGGCTACACCTTC. Translated, it reads CASSQRSGGYTF. The chain is assembled from TRBV3-1 (or the pseudogene TRBV3-2) and TRBJ1-2, with the D segment identity uncertain. The CDR3 numbers 12 residues from cysteine through phenylalanine. Only CDR3 DNA remains: 36 bases, in frame from the first base. Taken from the germline V gene (reference sequence), the CDR1 and CDR2 loops are LGHDT and YNNKEL. The germline ends are 9 bases apart after V is trimmed by 2 bases and J by 8 bases.